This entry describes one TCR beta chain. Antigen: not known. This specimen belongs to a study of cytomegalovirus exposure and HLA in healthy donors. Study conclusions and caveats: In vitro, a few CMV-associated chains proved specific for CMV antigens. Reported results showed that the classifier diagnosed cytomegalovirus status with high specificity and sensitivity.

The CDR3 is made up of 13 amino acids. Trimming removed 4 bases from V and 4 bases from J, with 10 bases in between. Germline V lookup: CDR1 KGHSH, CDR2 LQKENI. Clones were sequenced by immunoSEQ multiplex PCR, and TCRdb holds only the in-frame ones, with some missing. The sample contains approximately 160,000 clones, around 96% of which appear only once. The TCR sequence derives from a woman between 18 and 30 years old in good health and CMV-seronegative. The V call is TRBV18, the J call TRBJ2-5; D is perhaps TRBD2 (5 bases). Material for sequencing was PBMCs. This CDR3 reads CASSRGARETQYF. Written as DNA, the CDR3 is TGTGCCAGCTCACGGGGAGCCCGAGAGACCCAGTACTTC.